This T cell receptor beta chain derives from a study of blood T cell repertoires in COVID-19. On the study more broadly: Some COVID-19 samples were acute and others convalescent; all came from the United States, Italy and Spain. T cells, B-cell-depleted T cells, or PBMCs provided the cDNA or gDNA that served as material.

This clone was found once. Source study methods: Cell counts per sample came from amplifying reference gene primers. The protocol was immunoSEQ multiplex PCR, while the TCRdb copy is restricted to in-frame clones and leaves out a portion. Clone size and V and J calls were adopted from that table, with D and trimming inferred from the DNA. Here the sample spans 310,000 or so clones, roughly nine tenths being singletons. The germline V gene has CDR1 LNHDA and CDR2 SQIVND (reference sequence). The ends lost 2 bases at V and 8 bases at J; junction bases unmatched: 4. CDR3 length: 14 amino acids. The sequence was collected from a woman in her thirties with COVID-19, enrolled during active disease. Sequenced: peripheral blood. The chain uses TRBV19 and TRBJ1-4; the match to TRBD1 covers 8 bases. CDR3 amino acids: CASSIRTGKEKLFF. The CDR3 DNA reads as TGTGCCAGTAGTATAAGGACAGGGAAAGAAAAACTGTTTTTT.